This T cell receptor (beta chain) is drawn from a study of STAT5B mutations in CD4+ large granular lymphocyte leukemia. Study-level findings and limits: Top patient clones used TRBV06 genes more often: 8/27 versus 2/35 in controls.

Controls came from buffy coats of healthy blood donors. This clone has just one count. Its matching antigen is unknown. Repertoires were generated with immunoSEQ multiplex PCR, while TCRdb's copy carries only in-frame clones and drops some. The sample has tens of thousands of clones, 70% to 90% seen once. Trimming took 6 bases from V and 6 from J, leaving 14 bases between them. Germline CDR1 reads MDHEN; CDR2 reads SYDVKM. The CDR3 consists of 13 residues. Sequenced sample: CD4+ T cells from blood buffy coats. This receptor was taken from a human donor in good health. The chain joins TRBV28 to TRBJ1-1, with D possibly matching TRBD1 (5 bases). CDR3 nucleotide sequence: TGTGCCAGCAGCCCCTTGTGGACATCTGAAGCTTTCTTT. Protein sequence: CASSPLWTSEAFF. Drawing the rest from reference TRBV28 and TRBJ1-1, the complete variable domain is DVKVTQSSRYLVKRTGEKVFLECVQDMDHENMFWYRQDPGLGLRLIYFSYDVKMKEKGDIPEGYSVSREKKERFSLILESASTNQTSMYLCASSPLWTSEAFFGQGTRLTVV.